The sequence of this T cell receptor beta chain was determined in a study of OX40 agonist ivuxolimab in advanced cancers. Overall study context: Ivuxolimab was administered intravenously to patients at 0.01 to 10 mg/kg every 2 weeks. A male proportion of 82.7% was recorded, with mean age approximately 56 years and range about 20 to 90. Patients treated during dose escalation were battling hepatocellular carcinoma, melanoma, renal cell or head and neck cancer.

Study outcomes and limitations: More expanded clones were seen, on average, in CD8+ T cells than in CD4+.

The assay was immunoSEQ multiplex PCR, and TCRdb's table has in-frame clones only and misses some. Of fewer than 85,000 clones in the sample, about 92% were seen once. Comment on this clone: No antigen is known for it.

The CDR3 runs 14 residues. The germline CDR1 and CDR2 sequences are SNHLY and FYNNEI. Trimming removed 2 bases from V and 2 bases from J, with 9 bases in between. This clonotype was obtained from an adult with an advanced solid tumor such as melanoma, head and neck, liver or kidney cancer. The chain couples TRBV2 to TRBJ2-5; D uncertain. The sample consisted of CD4+ or CD8+ T cells sorted from blood, taken in a trial of the OX40 agonist ivuxolimab. The CDR3 DNA reads as TGTGCCAGCAGTGAACCGTCAGTACAAGAGACCCAGTACTTC. As protein: CASSEPSVQETQYF.